The 27 T cell receptor beta chains listed next were all sequenced from one sample in a study of cytomegalovirus exposure and HLA in healthy donors. TCRdb's copy holds only in-frame clones and misses some; the assay was immunoSEQ multiplex PCR. Found here are roughly 120,000 clones, more than 75% of them singletons; the top ten hold 4.5% to 6%. The sequencing input was PBMCs. These receptors were collected from a young man in good health and CMV-seronegative.

V gene TRBV7-6 combines with J gene TRBJ2-5; TRBD2 matches at 7 bases. Looked up from germline, CDR1 is SGHVS and CDR2 is FNYEAQ. CDR3 length: 15 residues. The V segment lost 3 bases and the J segment 3 bases; nucleotides outside the gene matches: 7. CDR3 nucleotide sequence: TGTGCCAGCAGCTTCGGGCTAGCGGCAAAAGAGACCCAGTACTTC. It yields the protein CASSFGLAAKETQYF. Supplemented by reference TRBV7-6 and TRBJ2-5, the full variable domain reads GAGVSQSPRYKVTKRGQDVALRCDPISGHVSLYWYRQALGQGPEFLTYFNYEAQQDKSGLPNDRFSAERPEGSISTLTIQRTEQRDSAMYRCASSFGLAAKETQYFGPGTRLLVL.

The sample holds one count of this clone. The chain employs TRBV7-8 and TRBJ2-3; 11 nucleotides line up with TRBD2. V was pared by 10 bases and J by 4 bases, with 7 bases of the junction left unmatched. The CDR3 is made up of 14 amino acids. Germline V lookup: CDR1 SGHVS, CDR2 FQNEAQ. CDR3 sequence: CATILAGGSDTQYF. CDR3 nucleotide sequence: TGTGCCACAATCCTAGCGGGAGGATCAGATACGCAGTATTTT.

The chain uses TRBV4-1 and TRBJ1-6; tentative D call: TRBD1 (5 bases). Germline V CDR1 and CDR2: MGHRA, YSYEKL. V was trimmed by 0 bases and J by 10 bases, leaving 10 bases between them. This CDR3 comprises 14 residues. Written as DNA, the CDR3 is TGCGCCAGCAGCCAAGAAGGGAGGGGATCACCCCTCCACTTT. Its protein is CASSQEGRGSPLHF.

This chain joins TRBV11-3 and TRBJ2-1; 12 nucleotides align to TRBD2. Trimming removed 6 bases from V and 6 bases from J; junction bases left unmatched: 6. CDR1 and CDR2 (germline): SGHNT, YENEEA. The CDR3 contains 15 residues. CDR3 DNA: TGTGCCAGCAGTCGGCTAGCGGGGGGGTCCAATGAGCAGTTCTTC. Protein: CASSRLAGGSNEQFF.

The V call is TRBV5-4, the J call TRBJ1-2, with D possibly being TRBD1 (6 bases). The CDR3 runs to 15 residues. The germline V gene encodes CDR1 SGHNT and CDR2 YYREEE (reference sequence). V dropped 4 bases and J dropped 4 bases, with 17 bases sitting between them. The CDR3 nucleotides are TGTGCCAGCAGCGCCGGGACACACTCTAGCTATGGCTACACCTTC. Translated: CASSAGTHSSYGYTF.

The V and J genes are TRBV10-3 and TRBJ1-2; no firm D call. This CDR3 has 13 residues. The V and J ends lost 8 bases and 0 bases respectively, with 10 bases between them. Germline values: CDR1 ENHRY, CDR2 SYGVKD. DNA of the CDR3: TGTGCCATCGGGCAGGCAACTAACTATGGCTACACCTTC. It encodes CAIGQATNYGYTF.

This chain links TRBV5-1 with TRBJ2-3, with 12 bases matching TRBD2. Germline loops: CDR1 SGHRS, CDR2 YFSETQ. This CDR3 has 16 amino acids. Trimming took 4 bases from V and 5 from J; bases not matched to a gene: 8. CDR3 residues: CASSAKLAGGLDTQYF. CDR3 nucleotide sequence: TGCGCCAGCAGCGCCAAACTAGCGGGAGGATTAGATACGCAGTATTTT. The full variable domain, its missing parts supplied by reference TRBV5-1 and TRBJ2-3, is KAGVTQTPRYLIKTRGQQVTLSCSPISGHRSVSWYQQTPGQGLQFLFEYFSETQRNKGNFPGRFSGRQFSNSRSEMNVSTLELGDSALYLCASSAKLAGGLDTQYFGPGTRLTVL.

The chain combines TRBV5-1 with TRBJ1-2, with 11 bases aligning to TRBD1. This CDR3 comprises 15 residues. V lost 1 base and J lost 7; bases outside the gene matches: 6. Germline loops: CDR1 SGHRS, CDR2 YFSETQ. This chain's CDR3 is CASSLLGQGAGGYTF. The DNA of the CDR3 is TGCGCCAGCAGCTTGTTAGGACAGGGGGCCGGTGGCTACACCTTC. Supplemented by reference TRBV5-1 and TRBJ1-2, the full variable domain reads KAGVTQTPRYLIKTRGQQVTLSCSPISGHRSVSWYQQTPGQGLQFLFEYFSETQRNKGNFPGRFSGRQFSNSRSEMNVSTLELGDSALYLCASSLLGQGAGGYTFGSGTRLTVV.

CDR3 DNA sequence: TGTGCCACCAGCTCGACTGGGACTAGCGGCCCTTCGGGCTCCTACGAGCAGTACTTC. It translates to CATSSTGTSGPSGSYEQYF. The chain joins TRBV15 to TRBJ2-7; 11 positions match TRBD2. The CDR3 is made up of 19 amino acids. J lost 0 bases, V lost 5 bases, and 15 bases had no gene match. CDR1 is LNHNV, CDR2 YYDKDF, per germline (reference sequence).

The gene calls are TRBV5-1 and TRBJ1-1; tentatively, D is TRBD1 (6 bases). V was clipped by 4 bases and J by 1 base, with 14 bases between them. The CDR3 runs to 15 residues. Per germline, CDR1 SGHRS and CDR2 YFSETQ. CDR3 DNA: TGCGCCAGCAGCCCAAACAGGGTCGGGAACACTGAAGCTTTCTTT. Translating it yields CASSPNRVGNTEAFF.

The V gene is TRBV7-9, the J gene TRBJ1-4, with D maybe TRBD1 (6 bases). This CDR3 has 16 amino acids. The V and J ends lost 5 bases and 0 bases respectively, with 13 bases between them. Germline CDR1 is SEHNR and CDR2 is FQNEAQ (reference sequence). The CDR3 is CASSQGTTATNEKLFF. The CDR3 DNA sequence: TGTGCCAGCAGCCAGGGGACAACTGCAACTAATGAAAAACTGTTTTTT.

The CDR3 loop reads CASSPQFSDQPQHF. CDR3 sequence (DNA): TGTGCCAGCAGTCCCCAATTTTCAGATCAGCCCCAGCATTTT. The chain joins TRBV27 to TRBJ1-5; D is undetermined. Trimming took off 5 bases at V and 5 bases at J, with 13 bases between the two ends. The CDR3 covers 14 residues. Germline CDR1 and CDR2: MNHEY and SMNVEV (reference sequence).

This clone was counted once. The chain joins TRBV30 to TRBJ2-3, with 7 positions matching TRBD1. V shed 0 bases, J shed 4 bases, and the junction held 4 bases outside the gene matches. The CDR3 extends over 14 amino acids. From germline, CDR1 is GTSNPN and CDR2 SVGIG (reference sequence). The DNA for the CDR3 is TGTGCCTGGAGTGTACGACAGGGATCAGATACGCAGTATTTT. This gives the protein CAWSVRQGSDTQYF.

This chain links TRBV5-1 with TRBJ2-7, with TRBD2 identical over 10 bases. The CDR3 extends over 16 amino acids. J gave up 3 bases and V 4 bases, and 10 bases lay outside the gene matches. Germline V gives CDR1 SGHRS, CDR2 YFSETQ. The CDR3 bases are TGCGCCAGCAGCAGCCAGGCTAGCGGGGGCCGCTACGAGCAGTACTTC. Encoded protein: CASSSQASGGRYEQYF.

The J gene is TRBJ1-5, the V gene TRBV27, with TRBD1 identical over 8 bases. The V segment lost 4 bases and the J segment 7 bases; nucleotides outside the gene matches: 21. Per germline, CDR1 MNHEY and CDR2 SMNVEV (reference sequence). The CDR3 has 19 amino acids. The CDR3 here is CASSSGQGSWGGVLQPQHF. DNA for the CDR3: TGTGCCAGCAGTTCCGGACAGGGTTCTTGGGGGGGTGTTTTACAGCCCCAGCATTTT.

The chain is built from TRBV5-1 and TRBJ1-1; D unclear. Germline loops: CDR1 SGHRS, CDR2 YFSETQ. V gave up 0 bases and J gave up 5 bases, with 8 bases separating them. The CDR3 has 13 residues. The DNA for the CDR3 is TGCGCCAGCAGCTTGGGTCGGGGAACTGAAGCTTTCTTT. Translated: CASSLGRGTEAFF.

J is TRBJ2-7 and V is TRBV13, with a tentative D call TRBD2 (6 bases). The CDR3 extends over 14 amino acids. With 4 bases removed from V and 2 bases from J, the gap between germline ends came to 12 bases. The germline gives CDR1 PRHDT, CDR2 FYEKMQ (reference sequence). As DNA, the CDR3 is TGTGCCAGCAGCTACGGGGACTCAGCCTACGAGCAGTACTTC. Its protein product is CASSYGDSAYEQYF.

The rearrangement uses TRBV2 and TRBJ2-3; weak D call: TRBD1 (5 bases). The V gene lost 0 bases and the J gene lost 9 bases, with 13 bases spanning the gap. The CDR3 has 14 residues. Per the germline V gene, CDR1 is SNHLY and CDR2 is FYNNEI. CDR3 residues: CASSEAPSRATQYF. CDR3 sequence (DNA): TGTGCCAGCAGTGAAGCTCCCTCCAGGGCCACGCAGTATTTT.

The V call is TRBV30, the J call TRBJ1-1, with 9 bases matching TRBD1. This CDR3 spans 15 amino acids. After removal of 0 bases from V and 5 bases from J, the junction contained 7 bases not matched to a gene. Germline CDR1 GTSNPN, CDR2 SVGIG (reference sequence). The CDR3 DNA follows: TGTGCCTGGAGTGTTTCGGACAGGGGTTGGACTGAAGCTTTCTTT. It specifies CAWSVSDRGWTEAFF.

This clone was found once. The chain joins TRBV25-1 to TRBJ1-2; D gene unclear. The germline V gene has CDR1 MGHDK and CDR2 SYGVNS. V shed 4 bases and J shed 4 bases, with 16 bases lying between them. CDR3 length: 15 amino acids. The CDR3 protein is CASSGLREGSYGYTF. The CDR3 bases are TGTGCCAGCAGTGGCTTACGGGAGGGATCCTATGGCTACACCTTC.

The chain uses TRBV7-2 and TRBJ1-2; the match to TRBD1 covers 7 bases. The germline gives CDR1 SGHTA, CDR2 FQGNSA. The CDR3 loop spans 16 amino acids. V dropped 5 bases and J dropped 2; count of bases not matched to a gene: 11. CDR3: CASSPLTTGFNYGYTF. CDR3 coding DNA: TGTGCCAGCAGCCCCCTCACGACAGGGTTCAACTATGGCTACACCTTC.

This chain links TRBV9 with TRBJ1-1; 7 bases are shared with TRBD1. V lost 4 bases to trimming and J lost 0 bases; unmatched junction nucleotides: 6. The germline CDR1 and CDR2 sequences are SGDLS and YYNGEE. The CDR3 spans 15 residues. CDR3 nucleotides: TGTGCCAGCAGCCCATGGGGACAGATGAACACTGAAGCTTTCTTT. This gives the protein CASSPWGQMNTEAFF.

The chain combines TRBV30 with TRBJ2-2; weak D call: TRBD2 (5 bases). From germline, CDR1 is GTSNPN and CDR2 SVGIG (reference sequence). The CDR3 has 15 amino acids. V lost 0 bases, J lost 7 bases, and 15 bases lay in between. The DNA for the CDR3 is TGTGCCTGGAGTGTACCGGCGGAGGCCGGCGGGGAGCTGTTTTTT. Translation gives CAWSVPAEAGGELFF. The variable domain in full, with the rest retrieved from reference TRBV30 and TRBJ2-2, is SQTIHQWPATLVQPVGSPLSLECTVEGTSNPNLYWYRQAAGRGLQLLFYSVGIGQISSEVPQNLSASRPQDRQFILSSKKLLLSDSGFYLCAWSVPAEAGGELFFGEGSRLTVL.

The CDR3 region is CASSAQTPTDTQYF. CDR3 sequence (DNA): TGCGCCAGCAGTGCGCAAACCCCCACAGATACGCAGTATTTT. The chain uses TRBV5-1 and TRBJ2-3; D not resolved. Between the trimmed V and J ends, which lost 5 bases and 2 bases, there was a span of 12 bases. This CDR3 has 14 residues. The germline gives CDR1 SGHRS, CDR2 YFSETQ.

This clone was seen more than once but under ten times. J is TRBJ2-7 and V is TRBV9; 7 nucleotides match TRBD2. J was trimmed by 5 bases and V by 2 bases; bases with no gene match: 7. The CDR3 totals 14 residues. Germline V gene lookup returns CDR1 SGDLS and CDR2 YYNGEE. As DNA, the CDR3 is TGTGCCAGCAGCGTTGGGGGGGGAAACAACGAGCAGTACTTC. This sequence encodes CASSVGGGNNEQYF. The whole variable domain, filled in from reference TRBV9 and TRBJ2-7, reads DSGVTQTPKHLITATGQRVTLRCSPRSGDLSVYWYQQSLDQGLQFLIQYYNGEERAKGNILERFSAQQFPDLHSELNLSSLELGDSALYFCASSVGGGNNEQYFGPGTRLTVT.

The chain recombines TRBV5-1 with TRBJ2-1; tentative D call: TRBD2 (5 bases). The CDR3 contains 14 residues. CDR1 is SGHRS, CDR2 YFSETQ, per germline. With 5 bases removed from V and 7 bases from J, the gap between germline ends came to 16 bases. The CDR3 spells CASSTRYNPNEQFF. The CDR3 nucleotides read TGCGCCAGCAGTACTAGATACAATCCGAATGAGCAGTTCTTC.

The chain combines TRBV25-1 with TRBJ2-2; 10 positions agree with TRBD2. The CDR3 length is 16 residues. The germline CDR1 and CDR2 sequences are MGHDK and SYGVNS. After removal of 4 bases from V and 5 bases from J, the junction contained 7 bases not matched to a gene. As DNA, the CDR3 is TGTGCCAGCAGTGCCGCTAGCGGGAGAGTTACCGGGGAGCTGTTTTTT. Residues: CASSAASGRVTGELFF. Full variable domain (remainder filled in from reference TRBV25-1 and TRBJ2-2): EADIYQTPRYLVIGTGKKITLECSQTMGHDKMYWYQQDPGMELHLIHYSYGVNSTEKGDLSSESTVSRIRTEHFPLTLESARPSHTSQYLCASSAASGRVTGELFFGEGSRLTVL.